The 22 T cell receptor beta chains below all came from one sample that was sequenced in a study of control samples from healthy donors and cancer patients. The protocol was immunoSEQ multiplex PCR, while the TCRdb copy is restricted to in-frame clones and leaves out a portion. This table holds approximately 140,000 clones, roughly 89% found once. Source material: blood. The receptors were gathered from a man between 25 and 39 years old in good health.

The chain employs TRBV5-1 and TRBJ1-1; 9 bases align to TRBD1. Germline-derived CDR1 and CDR2 are SGHRS and YFSETQ. CDR3 length equals 18 residues. Trimming cost V 4 bases and J 3 bases; bases outside gene matches: 16. CDR3 DNA: TGCGCCAGCAGCCTGGATCCCGGGACAGGGAGTTTTGACACTGAAGCTTTCTTT. Residues: CASSLDPGTGSFDTEAFF. The full variable domain, rest sourced from reference TRBV5-1 and TRBJ1-1, is KAGVTQTPRYLIKTRGQQVTLSCSPISGHRSVSWYQQTPGQGLQFLFEYFSETQRNKGNFPGRFSGRQFSNSRSEMNVSTLELGDSALYLCASSLDPGTGSFDTEAFFGQGTRLTVV.

The chain carries TRBV2 and TRBJ1-5; TRBD1 might be the D (5 bases). V was clipped by 7 bases and J by 0 bases, with 13 bases between them. This CDR3 has 15 residues. Germline V CDR1 and CDR2: SNHLY, FYNNEI. As DNA, the CDR3 is TGTGCCAGCACTTACGACAGCTATAGCAATCAGCCCCAGCATTTT. Residues: CASTYDSYSNQPQHF.

V usage is TRBV6-2 or TRBV6-3 and J usage is TRBJ2-7; TRBD1 is a possible D gene (6 bases). CDR3 length: 14 residues. Trimming removed 6 bases at V and 2 bases at J, with 14 bases between. CDR1 is MNHEY, CDR2 SVGEGT, per germline. For the CDR3, the DNA is TGTGCCAGCAGCACCCCGGGACACCCCTACGAGCAGTACTTC. Translated, it gives CASSTPGHPYEQYF.

This clone was seen only a few times. This rearrangement joins TRBV6-6 to TRBJ1-1; no clear D. Looked up from germline, CDR1 is MNHNY and CDR2 is SVGAGI (reference sequence). Trimming left V 4 bases short and J 1 base short, with 7 bases between. The length of the CDR3 is 13 residues. CDR3 nucleotides: TGTGCCAGCAGTTCACAAGAGAACACTGAAGCTTTCTTT. Translated: CASSSQENTEAFF.

CDR3 sequence reads: CAWKPGPRGTIYF. The CDR3 nucleotides read TGTGCCTGGAAGCCAGGCCCTCGGGGCACCATATATTTT. This chain links TRBV30 with TRBJ1-3, with unresolved D. CDR1 GTSNPN and CDR2 SVGIG come from the germline V gene (reference sequence). CDR3 length: 13 amino acids. V was trimmed by 4 bases and J by 9 bases, leaving 16 bases between them.

V and J are TRBV27 and TRBJ1-3, with D unresolved. The V and J ends lost 6 bases and 4 bases respectively, with 16 bases between them. This CDR3 spans 15 amino acids. Germline V CDR1 and CDR2: MNHEY, SMNVEV (reference sequence). For the CDR3, the DNA is TGTGCCAGCAGAGATACGCGGGCCCCAGGAAACACCATATATTTT. It translates to CASRDTRAPGNTIYF.

The chain couples TRBV28 to TRBJ1-2; D gene unclear. The CDR3 has 12 amino acids. Looked up from germline, CDR1 is MDHEN and CDR2 is SYDVKM. CDR3 nucleotide sequence: TGTGACGATCCGAAGACCCACTATGGCTACACCTTC. This translates into CDDPKTHYGYTF.

V usage is TRBV11-2 and J usage is TRBJ1-1; D perhaps matches TRBD1 (6 bases). Germline lookup yields CDR1 SGHAT and CDR2 FQNNGV. V shed 5 bases and J shed 3 bases, with 10 bases lying between them. There are 13 residues in the CDR3. CDR3 sequence (DNA): TGTGCCAGCAGCGGGGGCTGGGACACTGAAGCTTTCTTT. This encodes CASSGGWDTEAFF.

The rearrangement links TRBV4-2 to TRBJ2-7; TRBD2 matches at 9 bases. V lost 1 base, J lost 0 bases, and 1 base stayed unmatched. Germline V CDR1 and CDR2: LGHNA, YNFKEQ. This CDR3 contains 15 residues. The CDR3 DNA is TGTGCCAGCAGCCAAGGACTAGCGGCCTCCTACGAGCAGTACTTC. Protein: CASSQGLAASYEQYF.

J is TRBJ2-2 and V is TRBV5-1; 8 positions agree with TRBD1. V lost 4 bases to trimming and J lost 4 bases; unmatched junction nucleotides: 6. The CDR3 consists of 15 residues. CDR1 SGHRS and CDR2 YFSETQ come from the germline V gene. CDR3 in DNA: TGCGCCAGCAGCCCGAGACAGGGGCGCACCGGGGAGCTGTTTTTT. Translated: CASSPRQGRTGELFF.

The chain couples TRBV6-1 to TRBJ1-6; D is uncertain. Germline lookup yields CDR1 MNHNS and CDR2 SASEGT. Trimming removed 5 bases from V and 10 bases from J, with 15 bases in between. The CDR3 is 14 amino acids. The CDR3 coding sequence is TGTGCCAGCAGTCCCTCGACAATCAGGTCACCCCTCCACTTT. Protein sequence: CASSPSTIRSPLHF.

V usage is TRBV10-3 and J usage is TRBJ1-2; D remains ambiguous. Trimming pared 3 bases from V and 0 bases from J, leaving 11 bases between. Germline CDR1 ENHRY, CDR2 SYGVKD. CDR3 length: 15 residues. The CDR3 loop is CAISESDGANYGYTF. CDR3 bases: TGTGCCATCAGTGAATCAGACGGAGCTAACTATGGCTACACCTTC.

CDR3 in amino acids: CASSNKQRVNSPLHF. DNA for the CDR3: TGTGCCAGCAGTAACAAACAGAGAGTAAATTCACCCCTCCACTTT. V is TRBV6-6 and J is TRBJ1-6; D unresolved. Germline V gives CDR1 MNHNY, CDR2 SVGAGI (reference sequence). Trimming took 5 bases from V and 7 from J, leaving 15 bases between them. This CDR3 spans 15 amino acids.

This clone came up once. This sequence joins TRBV28 and TRBJ2-3; TRBD1 aligns across 7 bases. The CDR3 spans 15 residues. J lost 8 bases, V lost 5 bases, and 13 bases had no gene match. CDR1 is MDHEN and CDR2 is SYDVKM in the germline V gene. The CDR3 bases are TGTGCCAGCAGTCTCCGACAGGGATACAGAGGTACGCAGTATTTT. Amino acids: CASSLRQGYRGTQYF.

The CDR3 nucleotides are TGTGCCAGCAGCTTGGACGGGACAGGGGGCTATGGCTACACCTTC. It codes for CASSLDGTGGYGYTF. The chain couples TRBV7-3 to TRBJ1-2; 11 bases align to TRBD1. In germline, CDR1 is SGHTA, CDR2 FQGTGA. V lost 3 bases, J lost 4 bases, and 4 bases stayed unmatched. The CDR3 extends over 15 amino acids.

This clone was counted many times. The V and J genes are TRBV10-3 and TRBJ1-6; no clear D. CDR1 and CDR2 from the germline V gene are ENHRY and SYGVKD. This CDR3 region has 16 residues. The germline V and J ends were trimmed by 8 bases and 0 bases, with 14 bases remaining between them. The CDR3 here is CAIGEGLHSYNSPLHF. CDR3 coding DNA: TGTGCCATCGGGGAAGGGCTTCACTCCTATAATTCACCCCTCCACTTT.

The chain recombines TRBV10-2 with TRBJ2-7, with D possibly matching TRBD1 (5 bases). There are 12 residues in the CDR3. Germline V lookup: CDR1 WSHSY, CDR2 SAAADI. V lost 5 bases to trimming and J lost 4 bases, with 9 bases between them. This CDR3 reads CASSRQIYEQYF. CDR3 DNA sequence: TGCGCCAGCAGTAGACAGATTTACGAGCAGTACTTC.

The genes are TRBV6-2 or TRBV6-3 and TRBJ2-3; 10 nucleotides align to TRBD2. The CDR3 is 16 amino acids. The ends lost 4 bases at V and 2 bases at J; junction bases unmatched: 6. The germline V gene has CDR1 MNHEY and CDR2 SVGEGT. CDR3 in DNA: TGTGCCAGCAGTTCACAACTAGCGGGGACCACAGATACGCAGTATTTT. Protein product: CASSSQLAGTTDTQYF.

V gene TRBV6-4 combines with J gene TRBJ1-5, with a tentative D call TRBD1 (5 bases). Trimming took 6 bases from V and 0 from J, leaving 9 bases between them. This CDR3 has 14 amino acids. The germline gives CDR1 MRHNA, CDR2 SNTAGT. The CDR3 region is CASRGDHSNQPQHF. DNA of the CDR3: TGTGCCAGCAGAGGGGACCATAGCAATCAGCCCCAGCATTTT.

The J gene is TRBJ1-1, the V gene TRBV27; D is perhaps TRBD1 (5 bases). The V end lost 2 bases, the J end lost 4 bases, and 17 bases lay between the germline ends. Germline CDR1 is MNHEY and CDR2 is SMNVEV (reference sequence). This CDR3 spans 16 amino acids. For the CDR3, the DNA is TGTGCCAGCAGTTTAGCGGTAGGACAACGAGGCACTGAAGCTTTCTTT. It encodes CASSLAVGQRGTEAFF.

This chain joins TRBV3-1 (or the pseudogene TRBV3-2) and TRBJ1-2; D is unresolved. Deletions cut 2 bases from V and 7 bases from J, with 11 bases between. Germline lookup yields CDR1 LGHDT and CDR2 YNNKEL (reference sequence). This CDR3 spans 13 amino acids. The CDR3 loop is CASSQRREGGYTF. The DNA of the CDR3 is TGTGCCAGCAGCCAACGTCGGGAGGGTGGCTACACCTTC.

This rearrangement joins TRBV5-6 to TRBJ2-5, with a weak D call TRBD1 (5 bases). Germline V gene sequence: CDR1 SGHDT, CDR2 YYEEEE. There are 16 residues in the CDR3. With 4 bases removed from V and 5 bases from J, the gap between germline ends came to 21 bases. In DNA, the CDR3 is TGTGCCAGCAGCCAGGTTGGGGCCGCCCCTCGGGAGACCCAGTACTTC. Amino acids: CASSQVGAAPRETQYF.